This is a list of T cell receptor beta chains from one sample in a study of blood T cells in healthy people across ages. Using its own MiXCR run on the 5' RACE reads, TCRdb lists one record per CDR3 protein. The sample lists 700,000 or so distinct CDR3 sequences, about 43% occurring once. The sequencing sample was made of blood. The receptor set was obtained from an elderly man in good health. Each CDR3 is given with its conserved first and last residue. The order of the fields is V gene, D gene, J gene, clone size, CDR3 DNA, CDR3 protein. A D gene is named only where the DNA matches it firmly. Size is omitted from some rows. Given values are once, few, many or a class for expanded clones.

TRBV24-1	TRBD2	TRBJ2-3	-	TGTGCCACCAGTGAGTCACTAGCGGGAGGACGGTTTAGCACAGATACGCAGTATTTT	CATSESLAGGRFSTDTQYF
TRBV27	TRBD2	TRBJ2-1	-	TGTGCCAGCAGCGGATATTTAGCGGGGGGCTGGAGGAATGAGCAGTTCTTC	CASSGYLAGGWRNEQFF
TRBV20-1	TRBD2	TRBJ2-4	-	TGCAGTGCTAGAGGCGAGGGGACTAGCGGGGGGGCCCTAACCAAAAACATTCAGTACTTC	CSARGEGTSGGALTKNIQYF
TRBV20-1	-	TRBJ2-5	few	TGCAGTGCGACCGGGAGTTACTTAGGGGAGACCCAGTACTTC	CSATGSYLGETQYF
TRBV5-1	-	TRBJ2-1	few	TGCGCCAGCAGCTCCACTACGGTTGAGCAGTTCTTC	CASSSTTVEQFF
TRBV9	-	TRBJ2-3	-	TGTGCCAGCAGCGAGGGGACTCTACGGGATACGCAGTATTTT	CASSEGTLRDTQYF
TRBV10-2	TRBD1	TRBJ1-2	-	TGCGCCAGCAGTGGGGGTACAGGGGGGAACTATGGCTACACCTTC	CASSGGTGGNYGYTF
TRBV10-3	TRBD1	TRBJ2-7	-	TGTGCCACCACCGGGACAGCCGACGAGCAGTACTTC	CATTGTADEQYF
TRBV20-1	TRBD2	TRBJ2-3	-	TGCAGTGCCTCTCACCCTAGCGGGGTTAGCACAGATACGCAGTATTTT	CSASHPSGVSTDTQYF
TRBV6-5	TRBD2	TRBJ2-5	few	TGTGCCAGCAGTTTGTTTGCGGGAGGGGTTCCCAATGAGCAGTACTTC	CASSLFAGGVPNEQYF
TRBV2	-	TRBJ1-2	-	TGTGCCAGCAGTGGACGGGGCCTCTATGGCTACACCTTC	CASSGRGLYGYTF
TRBV20-1	-	TRBJ2-3	few	TGCAGCAGCGACGGGGCCCTAGGAGGTACGCAGTATTTT	CSSDGALGGTQYF
TRBV6-5	TRBD2	TRBJ2-5	-	TGTGCCAGCAGTTACGCGGGGACTAGCGGTCAAGAGACCCAGTACTTC	CASSYAGTSGQETQYF
TRBV27	-	TRBJ2-6	-	TGTGCCAGCAGTCTTGGGGCGAGGAGCTCTGGGGCCAACGTCCTGACTTTC	CASSLGARSSGANVLTF
TRBV7-2	TRBD2	TRBJ2-7	-	TGTGCCAGCAGTTCCCAAGTTGGGCTAGCGGGAGTCGAGCAGTACTTC	CASSSQVGLAGVEQYF
TRBV2	TRBD2	TRBJ2-3	few	TGTGCCAGCAGTGCTCCGGGACTAGCGGGATTCACAGATACGCAGTATTTT	CASSAPGLAGFTDTQYF
TRBV11-1	TRBD1	TRBJ2-1	-	TGTGCCAGCAGCTTAGCGGGACAGGGGCTCAATGAGCAGTTCTTC	CASSLAGQGLNEQFF
TRBV14	TRBD2	TRBJ2-7	-	TGTGCCAGCAGCCAAAGCGGGATAACTAACCTCCACGAGCAGTACTTC	CASSQSGITNLHEQYF
TRBV28	-	TRBJ2-5	-	TGTGCCAGCAGTTTATCAGGGACTGACAATGAGCAGTACTTC	CASSLSGTDNEQYF
TRBV5-5	-	TRBJ1-1	-	TGTGCCAGCAGCTTCCCGAACACTGAAGCTTTCTTT	CASSFPNTEAFF
TRBV14	TRBD1	TRBJ2-7	many	TGTGCCAGCAGCCGACCGGGGACAGGCTACGAGCAGTACTTC	CASSRPGTGYEQYF
TRBV7-2	TRBD2	TRBJ2-1	-	TGTGCCAGCACCAAGAGCGGGGCCTCCTACAATGAGCAGTTCTTC	CASTKSGASYNEQFF
TRBV6-2/TRBV6-3	TRBD2	TRBJ2-1	-	TGTGCCAGCTCCATACTAGCGGGGGATAACAATGAGCAGTTCTTC	CASSILAGDNNEQFF
TRBV29-1	-	TRBJ2-7	-	TGCAGCGTTGAAAGACAGGTAACGGGTGAGCAGTACTTC	CSVERQVTGEQYF
TRBV6-5	TRBD1	TRBJ1-1	few	TGTGCCAGCAGACTCGGGACAGGGGCTTTGAACACTGAAGCTTTCTTT	CASRLGTGALNTEAFF
TRBV6-2/TRBV6-3	-	TRBJ2-5	-	TGTGCCAGCAGATTCCAGGCGACCCAGTACTTC	CASRFQATQYF
TRBV2	-	TRBJ2-7	many	TGTGCCAGCACGCGGGGACAGCAGTACGAGCAGTACTTC	CASTRGQQYEQYF
TRBV20-1	TRBD1	TRBJ2-5	-	TGCAGTGCCCTCATCCTGGACAGGGGGCCAGGGGAGACCCAGTACTTC	CSALILDRGPGETQYF
TRBV10-3	TRBD2	TRBJ2-1	many	TGTGCCGCAGCTCTGGGACTAGCAGAAAACAATGAGCAGTTCTTC	CAAALGLAENNEQFF
TRBV5-5	-	TRBJ1-5	-	TGTGCCAGCAGCTTAGGGGGGGGGCGTAGTAGCAATCAGCCCCAGCATTTT	CASSLGGGRSSNQPQHF
TRBV7-2	TRBD2	TRBJ2-3	-	TGTGCCAGCAGCGGGGGACTAGCGGACCCAGCTAGCACAGATACGCAGTATTTT	CASSGGLADPASTDTQYF
TRBV10-2	-	TRBJ2-5	few	TGCGCCAGCAGTGAAAACATGGTGGAGAGGTACCAAGAGACCCAGTACTTC	CASSENMVERYQETQYF
TRBV20-1	-	TRBJ1-2	-	TGCAGTGCTAGGAGGGGATTGGGGGGCAGGGAAGGTTATGGCTACACCTTC	CSARRGLGGREGYGYTF
TRBV7-2	-	TRBJ2-3	once	TGTGCCAGCAGCAGACAAGTCAGCACAGATACGCAGTATTTT	CASSRQVSTDTQYF
TRBV24-1	TRBD2	TRBJ2-4	-	TGTGCCACCAGTGACACCGGGACTAGTACCCGCAATGAGCAGTACTTC	CATSDTGTSTRNEQYF
TRBV2	-	TRBJ2-7	few	TGTGCCAGCAGTGAACGACAGGGAGGCTCCTACGAGCAGTACTTC	CASSERQGGSYEQYF
TRBV20-1	TRBD1	TRBJ2-7	many	TGCAGTGCTAAAGGCAGGGACAGCTCCTACGAGCAGTACTTC	CSAKGRDSSYEQYF
TRBV7-3	TRBD2	TRBJ2-3	few	TGTGCCAGCAGCTTGGACGGGACTAGCGTTTTTGATACGCAGTATTTT	CASSLDGTSVFDTQYF
TRBV4-1	TRBD2	TRBJ2-1	many	TGCGCCAGCAGCCAACCTCCGGGGAGGGGTAGCGGTGTCAGCTCCTACAATGAGCAGTTCTTC	CASSQPPGRGSGVSSYNEQFF
TRBV7-2	-	TRBJ2-7	few	TGTGCCAGCAGCTTAGTTGACACCCGCTACGAGCAGTACTTC	CASSLVDTRYEQYF
TRBV6-1	-	TRBJ1-1	few	TGTGCCAGCAGTGAAGGCCGGACAGCAAAAGCTTTCTTT	CASSEGRTAKAFF
TRBV20-1	-	TRBJ2-1	many	TGCAGTGCTAGACGAGCGGACCCCTCCTACAATGAGCAGTTCTTC	CSARRADPSYNEQFF